The 31 T cell receptor beta chains given below trace back to one sample, sequenced in a study of blood T cell repertoires in COVID-19. Produced via immunoSEQ multiplex PCR; TCRdb's table is partial and in-frame only. Of 80,000 to 90,000 clones listed, 85% to 90% are singletons. Input material: peripheral blood. Receptor source: a woman in her seventies with acute or convalescent COVID-19.

This clone was detected once. DNA of the CDR3: TGTGCCAGCAGCGTAGGTGGACTAGCGGGAGGGAGTGAGCAGTTCTTC. Its translation: CASSVGGLAGGSEQFF. This sequence joins TRBV9 and TRBJ2-1; 15 nucleotides agree with TRBD2. The CDR3 is 16 residues long. Germline V CDR1 and CDR2: SGDLS, YYNGEE. J lost 9 bases, V lost 0 bases, and 4 bases had no gene match.

The V and J genes are TRBV5-1 and TRBJ1-1, with TRBD1 matching 8 bases. The CDR3 extends over 14 amino acids. The V and J ends lost 5 bases and 1 base, in that order; junction bases with no gene match: 4. Germline CDR1 is SGHRS and CDR2 is YFSETQ. This chain's CDR3 is CASRADRENTEAFF. CDR3 sequence (DNA): TGCGCCAGCAGGGCGGACAGGGAGAACACTGAAGCTTTCTTT.

The chain carries TRBV27 and TRBJ2-3; no reliable D call. V gave up 3 bases and J gave up 3 bases, with 13 bases separating them. Germline CDR1 and CDR2: MNHEY and SMNVEV (reference sequence). This CDR3 contains 15 residues. This CDR3 is CASSLDTGGTDTQYF. The CDR3, as DNA: TGTGCCAGCAGTTTGGATACGGGTGGTACAGATACGCAGTATTTT.

The chain carries TRBV6-5 and TRBJ1-2, with TRBD1 matching 7 bases. V shed 5 bases and J 2 bases; nucleotides not matched to a gene: 5. The germline gives CDR1 MNHEY, CDR2 SVGAGI. The CDR3 is 14 amino acids. The CDR3 spells CASSPGQANYGYTF. The CDR3 DNA sequence: TGTGCCAGCAGTCCCGGACAGGCCAACTATGGCTACACCTTC.

This chain joins TRBV7-8 and TRBJ1-4, with D unclear. The ends were cut back, 5 bases at V and 7 bases at J, with 5 bases in the middle. Per germline, CDR1 SGHVS and CDR2 FQNEAQ. The CDR3 extends over 11 amino acids. The CDR3 DNA reads as TGTGCCAGCAGCGTGGCTGAAAAACTGTTTTTT. Amino acids: CASSVAEKLFF.

The chain carries TRBV5-1 and TRBJ2-3; perhaps TRBD1 as D (5 bases). Trimming took 0 bases from V and 0 from J, leaving 11 bases between them. Germline V CDR1 and CDR2: SGHRS, YFSETQ. The CDR3 loop spans 16 amino acids. CDR3 DNA sequence: TGCGCCAGCAGCTTGGAAGGGGTACCTAGCACAGATACGCAGTATTTT. It encodes CASSLEGVPSTDTQYF.

CDR3 sequence: CASSLTGAGEQFF. The DNA of the CDR3 is TGTGCCAGCAGTTTAACAGGGGCGGGTGAGCAGTTCTTC. This rearrangement joins TRBV27 to TRBJ2-1, with TRBD1 matching 7 bases. The CDR3 consists of 13 residues. Trimming at V came to 2 bases and at J to 9 bases, leaving 4 bases not matched to a gene. Per the germline V gene, CDR1 is MNHEY and CDR2 is SMNVEV (reference sequence).

V and J are TRBV6-5 and TRBJ1-5; D is uncertain. The length of the CDR3 is 12 residues. Deletions cut 6 bases from V and 7 bases from J, with 10 bases between. Germline CDR1 is MNHEY and CDR2 is SVGAGI. The CDR3 loop is CASSLDIQPQHF. Here the CDR3 DNA reads TGTGCCAGCAGCCTTGACATCCAGCCCCAGCATTTT.

V usage is TRBV2 and J usage is TRBJ2-7; D may be TRBD1 (5 bases). V gave up 1 base and J gave up 2 bases, with 21 bases separating them. Germline V CDR1 and CDR2: SNHLY, FYNNEI. This CDR3 spans 18 amino acids. Written as DNA, the CDR3 is TGTGCCAGCAGTGAAGGATGGGTATGGTCAGGGATGGCCTACGAGCAGTACGTC. As protein: CASSEGWVWSGMAYEQYV.

This chain connects TRBV6-5 to TRBJ2-5; D may be TRBD2 (5 bases). This CDR3 comprises 14 residues. V was cut by 6 bases and J by 0 bases, with 11 bases left in between. Germline assignment: CDR1 MNHEY and CDR2 SVGAGI. The CDR3 sequence: CASRHEGYQETQYF. The CDR3 bases are TGTGCCAGCAGACATGAGGGCTACCAAGAGACCCAGTACTTC.

This clone was picked up a small number of times. This chain links TRBV30 with TRBJ1-1; D may be TRBD1 (6 bases). Trimming pared 2 bases from V and 2 bases from J, leaving 9 bases between. CDR1 GTSNPN and CDR2 SVGIG come from the germline V gene (reference sequence). The CDR3 has 13 residues. CDR3 in amino acids: CAWSRTVNTEAFF. CDR3 nucleotide sequence: TGTGCCTGGAGTCGGACAGTTAACACTGAAGCTTTCTTT.

The chain carries TRBV10-3 and TRBJ2-3; 11 bases fit TRBD1. The V gene end was trimmed by 9 bases and the J gene end by 1 base; junction bases not matched to a gene: 12. Germline V gives CDR1 ENHRY, CDR2 SYGVKD. The CDR3 contains 17 residues. The CDR3 nucleotides read TGTGCCATTAAACGGGACAGGGGGTCCCCTCGCACAGATACGCAGTATTTT. Translated: CAIKRDRGSPRTDTQYF.

This rearrangement joins TRBV3-1 (or the pseudogene TRBV3-2) to TRBJ2-1; 7 bases fit TRBD2. The CDR3 loop spans 16 amino acids. Germline V lookup: CDR1 LGHDT, CDR2 YNNKEL (reference sequence). The V segment lost 4 bases and the J segment 0 bases; nucleotides outside the gene matches: 6. The CDR3 protein is CASSRIGGTSYNEQFF. CDR3 DNA: TGTGCCAGCAGCCGCATCGGGGGGACCTCCTACAATGAGCAGTTCTTC.

The chain couples TRBV12-3 or TRBV12-4 to TRBJ1-6; D remains ambiguous. The CDR3 sequence is 12 residues long. Between the trimmed V and J ends, which lost 6 bases and 11 bases, there was a span of 11 bases. The CDR3 sequence is CASSAGIAPLHF. For the CDR3, the DNA is TGTGCCAGCAGCGCCGGGATTGCACCCCTCCACTTT.

The rearrangement uses TRBV10-3 and TRBJ2-3; 14 bases line up with TRBD2. CDR1 ENHRY and CDR2 SYGVKD come from the germline V gene. The CDR3 is made up of 16 amino acids. J lost 4 bases, V lost 6 bases, and 6 bases had no gene match. The CDR3 spells CAISVTSGRAADTQYF. The CDR3 bases are TGTGCCATCAGCGTGACTAGCGGGAGGGCGGCAGATACGCAGTATTTT.

The genes are TRBV6-5 and TRBJ2-3, with D possibly TRBD2 on 6 matching bases. Germline V CDR1 and CDR2: MNHEY, SVGAGI. V lost 2 bases and J 2 bases, leaving 14 bases between the germline ends. The CDR3 has 16 residues. The CDR3 nucleotides are TGTGCCAGCAGTTACAGGGGCGGGACCTACACAGATACGCAGTATTTT. This gives the protein CASSYRGGTYTDTQYF.

The chain combines TRBV4-1 with TRBJ2-1; D is unresolved. This CDR3 is built from 15 residues. The V gene lost 4 bases and the J gene lost 0 bases, with 10 bases spanning the gap. CDR1 and CDR2 from the germline V gene are MGHRA and YSYEKL. This CDR3 reads CASSPDWSSYNEQFF. The DNA of the CDR3 is TGCGCCAGCAGCCCAGACTGGAGCTCCTACAATGAGCAGTTCTTC.

The V gene is TRBV7-9, the J gene TRBJ1-2, with D unresolved. Per germline, CDR1 SEHNR and CDR2 FQNEAQ (reference sequence). This CDR3 has 11 residues. The V and J ends lost 4 bases and 4 bases respectively, with 4 bases between them. The CDR3 spells CASSSSYGYTF. The CDR3 coding sequence is TGTGCCAGCAGCTCCTCCTATGGCTACACCTTC.

The gene calls are TRBV12-3 or TRBV12-4 and TRBJ1-4; D possibly corresponds to TRBD1 (6 bases). The CDR3 runs 13 residues. V was clipped by 4 bases and J by 5 bases, with 8 bases between them. Written as DNA, the CDR3 is TGTGCCAGCAGTTGGGGGCAAAATGAAAAACTGTTTTTT. It specifies CASSWGQNEKLFF.

This chain links TRBV5-1 with TRBJ2-5, with no clear D. Germline values: CDR1 SGHRS, CDR2 YFSETQ. This CDR3 is 13 amino acids long. V gave up 7 bases and J gave up 2 bases, with 12 bases separating them. CDR3 in amino acids: CASCETGQETQYF. CDR3 DNA: TGCGCCAGCTGTGAGACTGGTCAAGAGACCCAGTACTTC.

The chain couples TRBV29-1 to TRBJ1-1; TRBD1 aligns across 8 bases. The CDR3 is made up of 14 amino acids. CDR1 and CDR2 from the germline V gene are SQVTM and ANQGSEA. J was trimmed by 2 bases and V by 4 bases; bases with no gene match: 6. The CDR3 DNA reads TGCAGCGTTGCTGCGGGACAGGCAAACACTGAAGCTTTCTTT. Translation: CSVAAGQANTEAFF.

The chain links TRBV6-5 to TRBJ1-1, with D unresolved. Trimming stripped 6 bases from V and 3 bases from J, with 17 bases between. CDR1 MNHEY and CDR2 SVGAGI come from the germline V gene. The CDR3 totals 15 residues. In nucleotides, the CDR3 is TGTGCCAGCAGGGCATTCGCACACGGGGACACTGAAGCTTTCTTT. Translating gives CASRAFAHGDTEAFF.

The chain combines TRBV24-1 with TRBJ1-5, with 8 bases fitting TRBD1. The J segment lost 5 bases and the V segment lost 3 bases, leaving 5 bases of the junction unmatched. The germline V gene encodes CDR1 KGHDR and CDR2 SFDVKD. This CDR3 comprises 15 residues. The CDR3 DNA follows: TGTGCCACCAGTGATGGGACAGGAGAGTATCAGCCCCAGCATTTT. Residues: CATSDGTGEYQPQHF.

J is TRBJ2-3 and V is TRBV9; 8 bases match TRBD2. CDR3 length equals 15 residues. Germline values: CDR1 SGDLS, CDR2 YYNGEE. J gave up 0 bases and V 0 bases, and 0 bases lay outside the gene matches. The CDR3 protein is CASSVAGGSTDTQYF. For the CDR3, the DNA is TGTGCCAGCAGCGTAGCGGGAGGGAGCACAGATACGCAGTATTTT.

This clone was detected a few times. The chain is built from TRBV12-3 or TRBV12-4 and TRBJ2-5; D unresolved. The CDR3 loop spans 13 amino acids. Trimming removed 3 bases at V and 5 bases at J, with 10 bases between. CDR3 residues: CASSFSARETQYF. The CDR3 region has the DNA TGTGCCAGCAGTTTTTCGGCGAGGGAGACCCAGTACTTC.

This chain links TRBV27 with TRBJ2-1, with D possibly TRBD2 on 7 matching bases. This CDR3 has 15 amino acids. Trimming took 7 bases from V and 5 from J, leaving 18 bases between them. The V gene's germline CDR1 is MNHEY and CDR2 SMNVEV (reference sequence). The CDR3 reads CASNDRGGIHNEQFF. CDR3 DNA sequence: TGTGCCAGCAATGATAGGGGGGGCATCCACAATGAGCAGTTCTTC.

This chain uses TRBV2 with TRBJ1-6, with unresolved D. Trimming pared 5 bases from V and 0 bases from J, leaving 11 bases between. CDR3 length equals 16 residues. Germline CDR1 and CDR2: SNHLY and FYNNEI. The CDR3 loop reads CASSLIRSSYNSPLHF. The CDR3 bases are TGTGCCAGCAGTCTTATACGGAGCTCCTATAATTCACCCCTCCACTTT.

The chain links TRBV12-3 or TRBV12-4 to TRBJ2-5; TRBD1 matches at 7 bases. V gave up 5 bases and J gave up 4 bases; unmatched junction bases: 1. The CDR3 runs to 12 residues. The CDR3 bases are TGTGCCAGCAGTCGGGACAGAGAGACCCAGTACTTC. As protein: CASSRDRETQYF.

In its sample, this clone was seen many times. The gene calls are TRBV7-2 and TRBJ2-2; TRBD2 agrees at 7 bases. The J segment lost 4 bases and the V segment lost 6 bases, leaving 8 bases of the junction unmatched. Per the germline V gene, CDR1 is SGHTA and CDR2 is FQGNSA. This CDR3 has 15 amino acids. CDR3 region: CASRPPGLSTGELFF. In nucleotides, the CDR3 is TGTGCCAGCAGGCCTCCGGGACTAAGCACCGGGGAGCTGTTTTTT.

The chain uses TRBV3-1 (or the pseudogene TRBV3-2) and TRBJ2-1, with TRBD2 as a possible D gene (6 bases). The ends were cut back, 0 bases at V and 5 bases at J, with 14 bases in the middle. There are 16 residues in the CDR3. CDR1 is LGHDT and CDR2 is YNNKEL in the germline V gene (reference sequence). Here the CDR3 reads CASSQDSLALNNEQFF. In DNA, the CDR3 is TGTGCCAGCAGCCAAGATTCACTAGCCCTCAACAATGAGCAGTTCTTC.

This clone was counted once. The CDR3 DNA reads TGTGCCAGCAGTTCGTGGACAAAGTTGGACAATGAGCAGTTCTTC. Translated: CASSSWTKLDNEQFF. The J gene is TRBJ2-1, the V gene TRBV27; D possibly corresponds to TRBD1 (5 bases). Germline V gives CDR1 MNHEY, CDR2 SMNVEV (reference sequence). The V end lost 4 bases, the J end lost 5 bases, and 15 bases lay between the germline ends. The CDR3 is made up of 15 amino acids.